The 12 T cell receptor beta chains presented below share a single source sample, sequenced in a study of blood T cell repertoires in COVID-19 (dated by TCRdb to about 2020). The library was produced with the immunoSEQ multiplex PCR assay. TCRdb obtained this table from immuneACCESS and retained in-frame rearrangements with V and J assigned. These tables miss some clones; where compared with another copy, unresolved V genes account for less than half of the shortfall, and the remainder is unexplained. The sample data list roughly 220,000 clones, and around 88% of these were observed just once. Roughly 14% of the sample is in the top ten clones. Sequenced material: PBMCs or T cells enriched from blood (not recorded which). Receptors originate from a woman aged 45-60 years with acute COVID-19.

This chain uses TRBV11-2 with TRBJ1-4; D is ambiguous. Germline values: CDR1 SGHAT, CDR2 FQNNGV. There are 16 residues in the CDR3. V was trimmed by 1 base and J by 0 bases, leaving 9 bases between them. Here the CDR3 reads CASSLVMAATNEKLFF. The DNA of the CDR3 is TGTGCCAGCAGCTTAGTCATGGCAGCAACTAATGAAAAACTGTTTTTT.

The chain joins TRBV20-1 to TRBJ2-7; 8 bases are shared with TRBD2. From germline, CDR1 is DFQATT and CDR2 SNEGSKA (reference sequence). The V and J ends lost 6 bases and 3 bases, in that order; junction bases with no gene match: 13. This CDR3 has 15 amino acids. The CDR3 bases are TGCAGTGCCAGTGGGTTAGGGACTAGAGGCTACGAGCAGTACTTC. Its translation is CSASGLGTRGYEQYF.

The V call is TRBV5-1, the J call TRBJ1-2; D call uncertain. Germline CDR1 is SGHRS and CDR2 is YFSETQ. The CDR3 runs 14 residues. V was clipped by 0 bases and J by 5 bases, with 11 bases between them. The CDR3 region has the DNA TGCGCCAGCAGCTTGGCACAGTTCTATTATGGCTACACCTTC. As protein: CASSLAQFYYGYTF. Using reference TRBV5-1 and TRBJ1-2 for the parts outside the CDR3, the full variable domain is KAGVTQTPRYLIKTRGQQVTLSCSPISGHRSVSWYQQTPGQGLQFLFEYFSETQRNKGNFPGRFSGRQFSNSRSEMNVSTLELGDSALYLCASSLAQFYYGYTFGSGTRLTVV.

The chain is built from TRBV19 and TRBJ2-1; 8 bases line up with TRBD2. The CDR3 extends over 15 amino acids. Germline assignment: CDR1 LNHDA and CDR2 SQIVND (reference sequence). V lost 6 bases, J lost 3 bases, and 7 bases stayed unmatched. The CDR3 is CASRNSGTYYNEQFF. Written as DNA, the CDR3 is TGTGCCAGTAGGAATAGCGGGACCTACTACAATGAGCAGTTCTTC.

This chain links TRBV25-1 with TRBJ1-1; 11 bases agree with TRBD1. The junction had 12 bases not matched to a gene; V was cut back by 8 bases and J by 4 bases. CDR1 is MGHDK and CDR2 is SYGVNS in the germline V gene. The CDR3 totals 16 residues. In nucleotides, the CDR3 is TGTGCCAGCCGGGGTCAATCCGGGACAGGGGGCACTGAAGCTTTCTTT. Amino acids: CASRGQSGTGGTEAFF.

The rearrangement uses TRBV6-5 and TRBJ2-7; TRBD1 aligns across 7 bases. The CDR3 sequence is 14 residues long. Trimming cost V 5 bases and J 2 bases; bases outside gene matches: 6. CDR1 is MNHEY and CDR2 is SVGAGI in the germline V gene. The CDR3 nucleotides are TGTGCCAGCAGTCAGGGACAGCCTCCCTACGAGCAGTACTTC. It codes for CASSQGQPPYEQYF.

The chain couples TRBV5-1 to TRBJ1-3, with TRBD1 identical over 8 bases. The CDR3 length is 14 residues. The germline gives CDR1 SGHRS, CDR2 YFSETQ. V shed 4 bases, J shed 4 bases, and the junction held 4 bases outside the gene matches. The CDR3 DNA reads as TGCGCCAGCAGCCCCGGACAGGGAGGAAACACCATATATTTT. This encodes CASSPGQGGNTIYF.

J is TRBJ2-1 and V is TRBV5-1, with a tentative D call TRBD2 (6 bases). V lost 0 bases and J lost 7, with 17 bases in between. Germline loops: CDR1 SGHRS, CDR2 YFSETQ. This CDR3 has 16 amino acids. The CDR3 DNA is TGCGCCAGCAGCTTGGTAGGCGGGACCTTTAGAAATGAGCAGTTCTTC. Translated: CASSLVGGTFRNEQFF.

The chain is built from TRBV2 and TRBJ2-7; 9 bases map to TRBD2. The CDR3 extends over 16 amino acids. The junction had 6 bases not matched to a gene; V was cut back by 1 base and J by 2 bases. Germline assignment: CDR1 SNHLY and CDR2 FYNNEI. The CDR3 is CASSEGWASGAYEQYF. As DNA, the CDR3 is TGTGCCAGCAGTGAAGGGTGGGCTAGCGGGGCCTACGAGCAGTACTTC. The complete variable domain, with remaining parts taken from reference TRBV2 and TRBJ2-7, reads EPEVTQTPSHQVTQMGQEVILRCVPISNHLYFYWYRQILGQKVEFLVSFYNNEISEKSEIFDDQFSVERPDGSNFTLKIRSTKLEDSAMYFCASSEGWASGAYEQYFGPGTRLTVT.

The CDR3 coding sequence is TGTGCCAGCAGCGCCCTGCTGGGGGCGCGTGGAAACACCATATATTTT. It encodes CASSALLGARGNTIYF. The rearrangement uses TRBV2 and TRBJ1-3, with D perhaps matching TRBD1 (6 bases). Trimming removed 6 bases at V and 3 bases at J, with 18 bases between. The V gene's germline CDR1 is SNHLY and CDR2 FYNNEI. The CDR3 is made up of 16 amino acids.

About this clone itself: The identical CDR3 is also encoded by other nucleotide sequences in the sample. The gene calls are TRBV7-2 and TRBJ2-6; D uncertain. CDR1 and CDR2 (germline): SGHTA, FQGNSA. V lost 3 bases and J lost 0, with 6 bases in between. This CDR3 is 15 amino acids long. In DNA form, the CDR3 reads TGTGCCAGCAGCTTTCCCCTCTCTGGGGCCAACGTCCTGACTTTC. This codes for CASSFPLSGANVLTF.

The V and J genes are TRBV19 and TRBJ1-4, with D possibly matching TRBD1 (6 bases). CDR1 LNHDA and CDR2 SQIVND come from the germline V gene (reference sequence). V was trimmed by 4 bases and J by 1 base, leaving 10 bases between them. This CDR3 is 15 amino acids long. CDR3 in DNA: TGTGCCAGTAGTAAGGACAGACTAACTAATGAAAAACTGTTTTTT. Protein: CASSKDRLTNEKLFF.